This TCR beta chain was sequenced for a study of cytomegalovirus exposure and HLA in healthy donors. Both 60 Vbeta primers and 13 Jbeta primers went into the PCR. The protocol was immunoSEQ multiplex PCR, while the TCRdb copy is restricted to in-frame clones and leaves out a portion. Here the sample spans 84,000 or so clones, more than 60% being singletons. The germline V gene encodes CDR1 SGHNT and CDR2 YYREEE (reference sequence). V was trimmed by 3 bases and J by 4 bases, leaving 22 bases between them. This CDR3 is built from 17 residues. V is TRBV5-4 and J is TRBJ2-5; possible D gene TRBD2, 7 bases. Specimen: PBMCs. This receptor was obtained from a human donor in good health. Here the CDR3 DNA reads TGTGCCAGCAGCTCCTTGTCGCGGGGGCGGGCAGGAGAGACCCAGTACTTC. Its translation is CASSSLSRGRAGETQYF.